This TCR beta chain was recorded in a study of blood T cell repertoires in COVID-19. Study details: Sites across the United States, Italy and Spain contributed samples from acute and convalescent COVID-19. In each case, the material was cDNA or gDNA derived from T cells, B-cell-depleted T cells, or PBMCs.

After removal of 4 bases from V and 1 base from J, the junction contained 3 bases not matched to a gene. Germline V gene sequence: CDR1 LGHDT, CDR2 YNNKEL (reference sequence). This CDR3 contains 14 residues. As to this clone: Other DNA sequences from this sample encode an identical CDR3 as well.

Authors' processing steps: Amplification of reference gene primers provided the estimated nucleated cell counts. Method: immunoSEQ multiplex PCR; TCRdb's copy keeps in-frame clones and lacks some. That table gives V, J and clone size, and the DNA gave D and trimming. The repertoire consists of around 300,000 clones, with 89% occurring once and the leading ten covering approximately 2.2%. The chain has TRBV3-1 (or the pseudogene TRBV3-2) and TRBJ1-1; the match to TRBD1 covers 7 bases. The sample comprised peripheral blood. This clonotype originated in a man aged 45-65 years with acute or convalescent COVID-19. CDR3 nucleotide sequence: TGTGCCAGCAGCCCCGGACAGGCGAACACTGAAGCTTTCTTT. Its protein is CASSPGQANTEAFF.